This T cell receptor beta chain originates from a study of early T cells in non-severe SARS-CoV-2 infection. This clonotype has only a few counts. CDR1 SGHKS and CDR2 YYEKEE come from the germline V gene (reference sequence). With 4 bases clipped from V and 2 bases from J, the junction kept 6 bases outside the gene matches. The CDR3 is 15 amino acids. TCRdb re-analysed the 5' RACE reads in MiXCR, keeping a single row per CDR3 protein. The table records 60,000 or so distinct CDR3 sequences, around 12% of them present only once. The clonotype originates from an adult who was a healthcare worker with PCR-confirmed SARS-CoV-2 infection or an uninfected control (not recorded which). The rearrangement links TRBV5-5 to TRBJ2-3; TRBD2 matches 8 bases. Sequencing used whole blood. CDR3 residues: CASSTQLAATDTQYF. The DNA of the CDR3 is TGTGCCAGCAGCACCCAACTAGCGGCCACAGATACGCAGTATTTT.